The 32 T cell receptor beta chains below all came from one sample that was sequenced in a study of blood T cells in healthy people across ages (dated by TCRdb to between 2015 and 2016). Library construction relied on 5' RACE. TCRdb records Illumina HiSeq 2500 as the sequencer. A second PCR of about 7 to 12 cycles was run with a J-beta primer mix and a sample-barcoded 5' primer. The public reads were reanalyzed by TCRdb: fastp trimming at Q25, MiXCR alignment, in-frame beta chains only. Rows with a matching CDR3 protein are joined into one entry that keeps the most common DNA and genes. The sample table holds over 600,000 distinct CDR3 sequences, of which around three fifths were seen once. About a quarter of the sample goes to the ten largest clones. The specimen sequenced was blood. Receptor source: a man aged 40-55 years in good health.

The rearrangement links TRBV6-5 to TRBJ2-1; possible D gene TRBD2, 6 bases. CDR1 and CDR2 (germline): MNHEY, SVGAGI. CDR3 size: 17 residues. The ends were cut back, 0 bases at V and 4 bases at J, with 16 bases in the middle. The CDR3 region has the DNA TGTGCCAGCAGTTACTCTCGCGGGATGAGGCCTTACAATGAGCAGTTCTTC. Protein product: CASSYSRGMRPYNEQFF.

The V and J genes are TRBV20-1 and TRBJ1-4; maybe TRBD1 (6 bases). V lost 6 bases, J lost 7 bases, and 21 bases lay in between. Looked up from germline, CDR1 is DFQATT and CDR2 is SNEGSKA (reference sequence). This CDR3 comprises 15 residues. DNA of the CDR3: TGCAGTGCCAATGACAGGACGGGCTTAAGTGAAAAACTGTTTTTT. This sequence encodes CSANDRTGLSEKLFF.

This clonotype was counted only a few times. The CDR3 loop is CASSRLSGANVLTF. In DNA form, the CDR3 reads TGCGCCAGCAGCCGCCTGTCTGGGGCCAACGTCCTGACTTTC. The chain is built from TRBV4-3 and TRBJ2-6; D gene uncertain. The germline gives CDR1 LGHNA, CDR2 YSLEER. This CDR3 is 14 amino acids long. The V and J ends lost 4 bases and 1 base respectively, with 5 bases between them.

The V and J genes are TRBV5-1 and TRBJ2-1, with 11 bases that match TRBD2. Germline trimming cut 0 bases from V and 4 bases from J; bases unmatched to any gene: 6. CDR1 SGHRS and CDR2 YFSETQ come from the germline V gene. The CDR3 length is 17 residues. The CDR3 protein is CASSLELAGVLYNEQFF. The CDR3 DNA reads as TGCGCCAGCAGCTTGGAACTAGCGGGAGTTTTGTACAATGAGCAGTTCTTC.

The gene calls are TRBV15 and TRBJ2-7; TRBD1 or TRBD2 may be the D gene (5 bases each). CDR1 is LNHNV and CDR2 is YYDKDF in the germline V gene (reference sequence). V was shortened by 1 base and J by 3 bases, with 13 bases between the two germline ends. The CDR3 is 15 residues long. DNA of the CDR3: TGTGCCACCAGCAGAGCAACGGGACCCTTCTACGAGCAGTACTTC. The encoded protein is CATSRATGPFYEQYF.

This clonotype was counted only a few times. The chain couples TRBV6-2 or TRBV6-3 to TRBJ2-1; TRBD2 is a possible D gene (5 bases). Germline V CDR1 and CDR2: MNHEY, SVGEGT. This CDR3 region has 15 residues. V dropped 6 bases and J dropped 0 bases, with 12 bases sitting between them. Here the CDR3 DNA reads TGTGCCAGCAGCAAGACTACCAGCTCCTACAATGAGCAGTTCTTC. Translated, it gives CASSKTTSSYNEQFF.

This clonotype has only a few counts. V and J are TRBV12-3 or TRBV12-4 and TRBJ1-5; D gene uncertain. The ends were cut back, 5 bases at V and 2 bases at J, with 7 bases in the middle. The CDR3 is made up of 13 amino acids. The CDR3 DNA sequence: TGTGCCAGCAGTGTAAATGGCAATCAGCCCCAGCATTTT. Protein sequence: CASSVNGNQPQHF.

This chain uses TRBV3-1 with TRBJ2-3; 10 nucleotides align to TRBD1. The CDR3 is 16 residues long. Germline lookup yields CDR1 LGHDT and CDR2 YNNKEL (reference sequence). Unmatched junction bases numbered 7, after V lost 2 bases and J lost 5 bases. Here the CDR3 reads CASSQPRTGGEDTQYF. CDR3 DNA sequence: TGTGCCAGCAGCCAACCCCGGACAGGGGGTGAAGATACGCAGTATTTT.

The chain recombines TRBV12-3 or TRBV12-4 with TRBJ2-1, with D perhaps TRBD2 (6 bases). The CDR3 runs to 11 residues. V lost 8 bases, J lost 12 bases, and 14 bases lay in between. CDR3 nucleotide sequence: TGTGCCAGCGAAGACCGGCGGGGGCAGTTCTTC. Translation gives CASEDRRGQFF.

In this sample, this clonotype turned up a few times. The chain links TRBV15 to TRBJ2-4, with D perhaps TRBD1 (5 bases). V was shortened by 6 bases and J by 13 bases, with 19 bases between the two germline ends. The CDR3 loop spans 13 amino acids. The germline V gene has CDR1 LNHNV and CDR2 YYDKDF (reference sequence). CDR3 protein: CATRKFREEEQYF. The CDR3 DNA reads as TGTGCCACCAGAAAATTCAGGGAAGAAGAGCAGTACTTC.

This chain uses TRBV11-2 with TRBJ2-3; weak D call: TRBD2 (6 bases). The CDR3 is made up of 16 amino acids. Trimming pared 2 bases from V and 0 bases from J, leaving 12 bases between. CDR1 SGHAT and CDR2 FQNNGV come from the germline V gene. The CDR3 loop is CASSLYGGTSTDTQYF. DNA of the CDR3: TGTGCCAGCAGCTTATACGGCGGGACGAGCACAGATACGCAGTATTTT.

The V gene is TRBV9, the J gene TRBJ2-2; 8 positions agree with TRBD1. The length of the CDR3 is 14 residues. V was pared by 4 bases and J by 10 bases, with 9 bases of the junction left unmatched. The germline CDR1 and CDR2 sequences are SGDLS and YYNGEE. Here the CDR3 reads CASSPRTGLQELFF. The CDR3 DNA reads as TGTGCCAGCAGCCCGAGGACAGGGTTGCAGGAGCTGTTTTTT.

The rearrangement uses TRBV5-1 and TRBJ2-7; a possible D gene is TRBD1 (8 bases). Judging by the DNA end, TRBJ2-4 fits better; the J call may be wrong. In germline, CDR1 is SGHRS, CDR2 YFSETQ. The CDR3 is 18 amino acids. The CDR3 reads CASSLVTIRTGRGAIQYF. The CDR3 coding sequence is TGCGCCAGCAGCTTGGTAACTATTCGGACAGGGAGGGGAGCCATTCAGTACTTC.

CDR3 in DNA: TGCGCCAGCAGCCTGACGGGATCCAGGACTGGCTACGAGCAGTACTTC. Residues: CASSLTGSRTGYEQYF. The V gene is TRBV5-1, the J gene TRBJ2-7, with D possibly matching TRBD2 (5 bases). Germline V gene lookup returns CDR1 SGHRS and CDR2 YFSETQ. This CDR3 contains 16 residues. Trimming shortened V by 4 bases and J by 3 bases, and 20 bases separated the two germline ends.

The chain joins TRBV3-1 to TRBJ2-7; D is undetermined. The CDR3 extends over 14 amino acids. The germline gives CDR1 LGHDT, CDR2 YNNKEL (reference sequence). Trimming took off 1 base at V and 4 bases at J, with 11 bases between the two ends. The CDR3 spells CASSQGTRQYEQYF. CDR3 DNA sequence: TGTGCCAGCAGCCAAGGAACCCGTCAATACGAGCAGTACTTC.

A few counts support this clonotype. This sequence joins TRBV6-5 and TRBJ2-1, with 9 nucleotides matching TRBD2. The length of the CDR3 is 16 residues. Germline trimming cut 0 bases from V and 9 bases from J; bases unmatched to any gene: 9. CDR1 MNHEY and CDR2 SVGAGI come from the germline V gene. The CDR3 nucleotides read TGTGCCAGCAGTTACTCGCGCAGCGGGAGGCTGGGTGAGCAGTTCTTC. Translating gives CASSYSRSGRLGEQFF.

This clonotype has at least ten counts. The chain employs TRBV3-1 and TRBJ2-7, with unresolved D. Trimming took off 0 bases at V and 4 bases at J, with 4 bases between the two ends. Germline lookup yields CDR1 LGHDT and CDR2 YNNKEL (reference sequence). CDR3 length: 12 residues. The chain's CDR3 is CASSQDKYEQYF. The CDR3 bases are TGTGCCAGCAGCCAAGATAAATACGAGCAGTACTTC.

The CDR3 DNA sequence: TGTGCCAGTAGTCCCCTGGGGGGGAACATTCAGTACTTC. Amino acid sequence: CASSPLGGNIQYF. This rearrangement joins TRBV7-3 to TRBJ2-4, with 7 bases aligning to TRBD2. This CDR3 has 13 residues. The trim removed 9 bases at V and 7 bases at J, leaving 9 bases unmatched. Germline CDR1 is SGHTA and CDR2 is FQGTGA.

V is TRBV6-5 and J is TRBJ2-5; 9 bases line up with TRBD1. V lost 5 bases and J lost 1; bases outside the gene matches: 5. The CDR3 extends over 15 amino acids. Germline-derived CDR1 and CDR2 are MNHEY and SVGAGI. CDR3: CASSPQGAIQETQYF. The CDR3 DNA reads as TGTGCCAGCAGTCCACAGGGGGCTATCCAAGAGACCCAGTACTTC.

The chain has TRBV20-1 and TRBJ2-4, with 10 bases that match TRBD2. Germline trimming cut 0 bases from V and 3 bases from J; bases unmatched to any gene: 14. There are 19 residues in the CDR3. Germline V gene lookup returns CDR1 DFQATT and CDR2 SNEGSKA (reference sequence). The CDR3 nucleotides read TGCAGTGCTAGAGACCTAGCGGGGGAGCCGGGCGTCAGCAAAAACATTCAGTACTTC. Its translation: CSARDLAGEPGVSKNIQYF.

The chain recombines TRBV30 with TRBJ1-2; D remains unclear. The CDR3 loop spans 13 amino acids. Germline V CDR1 and CDR2: GTSNPN, SVGIG (reference sequence). V dropped 4 bases and J dropped 7 bases, with 16 bases sitting between them. The CDR3: CAWMDIRKGGYTF. The CDR3 DNA sequence: TGTGCCTGGATGGATATAAGGAAAGGTGGCTACACCTTC.

This clonotype was picked up a small number of times. The gene calls are TRBV24-1 and TRBJ2-5, with D possibly being TRBD1 (7 bases). Per the germline V gene, CDR1 is KGHDR and CDR2 is SFDVKD. The CDR3 has 16 residues. V was pared by 12 bases and J by 5 bases, with 27 bases between. In DNA, the CDR3 is TGTGCCGCAGGGGGAGGCAGTGAAGTGCGTGTGGAGACCCAGTACTTC. This translates into CAAGGGSEVRVETQYF.

This clonotype was counted a few times. The chain combines TRBV28 with TRBJ2-7; possibly TRBD2 for D (6 bases). The germline V gene has CDR1 MDHEN and CDR2 SYDVKM. The CDR3 runs to 12 residues. The germline V and J ends were trimmed by 7 bases and 0 bases, with 7 bases remaining between them. The CDR3 bases are TGTGCCAGCACTAGCGTCTCCTACGAGCAGTACTTC. Amino acids: CASTSVSYEQYF.

This chain connects TRBV3-1 to TRBJ2-1; 10 positions match TRBD2. This CDR3 is 16 amino acids long. Germline V gene data show CDR1 as LGHDT and CDR2 as YNNKEL (reference sequence). V gave up 4 bases and J gave up 1 base; unmatched junction bases: 4. The CDR3 bases are TGTGCCAGCAGCCCCCAGCGGGGGGGGTCCTACAATGAGCAGTTCTTC. Translation: CASSPQRGGSYNEQFF.

The chain carries TRBV20-1 and TRBJ2-1; no reliable D call. The CDR3 runs 13 residues. Trimming stripped 3 bases from V and 5 bases from J, with 11 bases between. From germline, CDR1 is DFQATT and CDR2 SNEGSKA (reference sequence). The CDR3 region has the DNA TGCAGTGCTAGCAACCAGGCCCACAATGAGCAGTTCTTC. It encodes CSASNQAHNEQFF.

This clonotype was seen a few times. CDR3 in amino acids: CASTSRRESYNEQFF. Here the CDR3 DNA reads TGTGCCAGCACCTCCCGGCGGGAGTCCTACAATGAGCAGTTCTTC. V gene TRBV11-3 combines with J gene TRBJ2-1, with 7 bases identical to TRBD2. The CDR3 is made up of 15 amino acids. V dropped 7 bases and J dropped 1; count of bases not matched to a gene: 7. Germline V gives CDR1 SGHNT, CDR2 YENEEA.

The genes are TRBV10-3 and TRBJ2-1; D tentatively fits TRBD1 or TRBD2 (5 bases each). The CDR3 extends over 13 amino acids. V shed 3 bases and J shed 7 bases, with 10 bases lying between them. Per the germline V gene, CDR1 is ENHRY and CDR2 is SYGVKD. CDR3 DNA: TGTGCCATCAGTGAAAGAGGGGAGAATGAGCAGTTCTTC. Translated: CAISERGENEQFF.

This clonotype has only one observation. Germline and junction disagree at one end, which may indicate a read error. The rearrangement links TRBV7-7 to TRBJ2-5; unclear D gene. The V gene's germline CDR1 is SSHAT and CDR2 FNYEAQ (reference sequence). The CDR3 length is 13 residues. The CDR3 nucleotides are TGTGCTAGCAGCCCCGGTGGACGGATTGAGCAGTACTTC. Amino acid sequence: CASSPGGRIEQYF.

This clonotype showed up just a few times. This chain uses TRBV3-1 with TRBJ1-2; D is unresolved. Trimming shortened V by 0 bases and J by 8 bases, and 7 bases separated the two germline ends. Germline V gene data show CDR1 as LGHDT and CDR2 as YNNKEL (reference sequence). CDR3 length: 12 residues. The CDR3 reads CASSQDESGYTF. As DNA, the CDR3 is TGTGCCAGCAGCCAAGACGAGAGCGGCTACACCTTC.

The chain recombines TRBV5-1 with TRBJ2-1; TRBD2 is a possible D gene (6 bases). This CDR3 region has 13 residues. Trimming shortened V by 4 bases and J by 10 bases, and 15 bases separated the two germline ends. Germline lookup yields CDR1 SGHRS and CDR2 YFSETQ. CDR3 in DNA: TGCGCCAGCAGCGTGGCTGCGGGGTACGAGCAGTTCTTC. Amino acid sequence: CASSVAAGYEQFF. Based on the CDR3 plus reference TRBV5-1 and TRBJ2-1, the full variable domain is KAGVTQTPRYLIKTRGQQVTLSCSPISGHRSVSWYQQTPGQGLQFLFEYFSETQRNKGNFPGRFSGRQFSNSRSEMNVSTLELGDSALYLCASSVAAGYEQFFGPGTRLTVL.

This chain links TRBV20-1 with TRBJ2-3; 14 nucleotides line up with TRBD2. V trimming: 0 bases; J trimming: 0 bases; junction bases outside the gene matches: 8. Germline loops: CDR1 DFQATT, CDR2 SNEGSKA (reference sequence). This CDR3 region has 19 residues. The CDR3 spells CSARDATSGGAFSTDTQYF. For the CDR3, the DNA is TGCAGTGCTAGAGATGCGACTAGCGGGGGGGCCTTTAGCACAGATACGCAGTATTTT.

The V and J genes are TRBV16 and TRBJ2-5; maybe TRBD2 (6 bases). The J call may be wrong; the DNA end is better matched by TRBJ2-7. Germline lookup yields CDR1 KGHSY and CDR2 FQNENV. CDR3 size: 15 residues. The CDR3 nucleotides read TGTGCCAGCAGCCAAGAGTTTGTGGGAGGATCCGAGCAGTACTTC. Amino acids: CASSQEFVGGSEQYF.